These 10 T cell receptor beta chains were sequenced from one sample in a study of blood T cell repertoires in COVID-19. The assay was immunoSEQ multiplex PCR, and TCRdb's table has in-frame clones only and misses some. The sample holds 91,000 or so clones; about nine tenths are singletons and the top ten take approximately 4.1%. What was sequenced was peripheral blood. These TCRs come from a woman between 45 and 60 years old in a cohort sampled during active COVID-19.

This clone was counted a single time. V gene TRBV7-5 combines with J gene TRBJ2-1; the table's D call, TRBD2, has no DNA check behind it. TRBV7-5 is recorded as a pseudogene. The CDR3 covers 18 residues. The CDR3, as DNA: TGTGCCAGAAGCTTAGTCGAGGCTAGCGGGAGGTCTCACAATGAGCAGTTCTTC. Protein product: CARSLVEASGRSHNEQFF.

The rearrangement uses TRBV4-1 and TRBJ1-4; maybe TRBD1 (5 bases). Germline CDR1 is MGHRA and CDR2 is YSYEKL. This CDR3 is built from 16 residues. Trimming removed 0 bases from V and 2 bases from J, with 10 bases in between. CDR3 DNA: TGCGCCAGCAGCCAAGATTGGAGGGGCACTAATGAAAAACTGTTTTTT. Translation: CASSQDWRGTNEKLFF.

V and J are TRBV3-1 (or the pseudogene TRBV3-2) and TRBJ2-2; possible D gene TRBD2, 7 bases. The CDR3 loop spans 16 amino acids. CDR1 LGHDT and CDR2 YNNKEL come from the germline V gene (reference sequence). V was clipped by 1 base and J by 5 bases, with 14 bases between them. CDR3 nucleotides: TGTGCCAGCAGCCAAGGGGCGGGGGCGTATACCGGGGAGCTGTTTTTT. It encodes CASSQGAGAYTGELFF.

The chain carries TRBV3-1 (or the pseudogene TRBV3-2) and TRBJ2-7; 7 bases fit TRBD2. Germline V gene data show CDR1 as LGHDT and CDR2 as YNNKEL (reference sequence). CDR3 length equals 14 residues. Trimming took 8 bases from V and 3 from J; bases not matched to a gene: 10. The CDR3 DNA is TGTGCCAGCGGGGGAGCGGGGTCCTACTACGAGCAGTACTTC. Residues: CASGGAGSYYEQYF.

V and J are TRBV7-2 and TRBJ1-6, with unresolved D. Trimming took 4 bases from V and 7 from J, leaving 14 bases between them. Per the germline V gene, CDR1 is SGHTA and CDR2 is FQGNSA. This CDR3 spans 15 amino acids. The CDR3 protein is CASSYTLTVNSPLHF. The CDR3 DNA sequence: TGTGCCAGCAGCTATACTCTCACCGTCAATTCACCCCTCCACTTT.

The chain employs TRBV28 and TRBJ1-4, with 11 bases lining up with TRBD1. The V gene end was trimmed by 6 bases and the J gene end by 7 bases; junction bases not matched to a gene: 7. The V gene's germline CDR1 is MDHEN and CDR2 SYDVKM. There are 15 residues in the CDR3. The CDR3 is CASSPGDRGGEKLFF. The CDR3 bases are TGTGCCAGCAGCCCAGGGGACAGGGGGGGTGAAAAACTGTTTTTT. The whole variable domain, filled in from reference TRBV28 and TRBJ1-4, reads DVKVTQSSRYLVKRTGEKVFLECVQDMDHENMFWYRQDPGLGLRLIYFSYDVKMKEKGDIPEGYSVSREKKERFSLILESASTNQTSMYLCASSPGDRGGEKLFFGSGTQLSVL.

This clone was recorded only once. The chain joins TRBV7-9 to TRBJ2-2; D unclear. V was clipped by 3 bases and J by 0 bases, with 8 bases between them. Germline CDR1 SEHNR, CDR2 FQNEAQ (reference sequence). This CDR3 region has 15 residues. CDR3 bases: TGTGCCAGCAGCTTCGAGGAAACGAACACCGGGGAGCTGTTTTTT. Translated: CASSFEETNTGELFF. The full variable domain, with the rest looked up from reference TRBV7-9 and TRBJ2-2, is DTGVSQNPRHKITKRGQNVTFRCDPISEHNRLYWYRQTLGQGPEFLTYFQNEAQLEKSRLLSDRFSAERPKGSFSTLEIQRTEQGDSAMYLCASSFEETNTGELFFGEGSRLTVL.

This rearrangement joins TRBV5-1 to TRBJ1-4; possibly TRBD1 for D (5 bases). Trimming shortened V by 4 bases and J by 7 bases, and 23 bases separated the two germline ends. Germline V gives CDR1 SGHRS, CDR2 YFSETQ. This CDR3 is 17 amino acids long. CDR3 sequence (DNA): TGCGCCAGCAGCCCTGCCACTCGTGGGGCAATAGGTGAAAAACTGTTTTTT. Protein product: CASSPATRGAIGEKLFF. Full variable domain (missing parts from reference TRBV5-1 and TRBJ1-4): KAGVTQTPRYLIKTRGQQVTLSCSPISGHRSVSWYQQTPGQGLQFLFEYFSETQRNKGNFPGRFSGRQFSNSRSEMNVSTLELGDSALYLCASSPATRGAIGEKLFFGSGTQLSVL.

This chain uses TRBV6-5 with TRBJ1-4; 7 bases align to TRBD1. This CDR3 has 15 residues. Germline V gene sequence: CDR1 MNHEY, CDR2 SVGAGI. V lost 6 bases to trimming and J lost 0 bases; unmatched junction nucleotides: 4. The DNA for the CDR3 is TGTGCCAGCAGGAGACAGGGATCAACTAATGAAAAACTGTTTTTT. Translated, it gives CASRRQGSTNEKLFF.

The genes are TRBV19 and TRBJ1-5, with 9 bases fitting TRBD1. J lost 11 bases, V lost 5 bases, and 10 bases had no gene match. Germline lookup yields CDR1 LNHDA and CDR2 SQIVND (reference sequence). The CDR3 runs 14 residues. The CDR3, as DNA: TGTGCCAGTAGTTTCAGGGCCGGGGACAGGGCCCAGCATTTT. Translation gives CASSFRAGDRAQHF. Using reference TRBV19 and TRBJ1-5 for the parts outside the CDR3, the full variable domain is DGGITQSPKYLFRKEGQNVTLSCEQNLNHDAMYWYRQDPGQGLRLIYYSQIVNDFQKGDIAEGYSVSREKKESFPLTVTSAQKNPTAFYLCASSFRAGDRAQHFGDGTRLSIL.